A single sample gave rise to the 24 T cell receptor beta chains below, sequenced in a study of blood T cell repertoires in COVID-19. Some clones are missing from TCRdb's copy, which holds only in-frame ones; the method was immunoSEQ multiplex PCR. Of some 260,000 clones in the sample, 86% are singletons; the top ten hold roughly 1.7%. Sequences were obtained from PBMCs or T cells enriched from blood (not recorded which). Receptors originate from a man aged 40-49 years who had recovered from COVID-19.

The CDR3 loop is CASSLGAPDTQYF. CDR3 DNA sequence: TGTGCCAGCAGCTTGGGGGCTCCAGATACGCAGTATTTT. V usage is TRBV5-6 and J usage is TRBJ2-3; D ambiguous. Germline V CDR1 and CDR2: SGHDT, YYEEEE. The CDR3 covers 13 residues. V was trimmed by 0 bases and J by 4 bases, leaving 6 bases between them.

The V gene is TRBV30, the J gene TRBJ1-1, with D possibly TRBD1 on 5 matching bases. Germline CDR1 GTSNPN, CDR2 SVGIG (reference sequence). V lost 1 base to trimming and J lost 1 base, with 10 bases between them. The CDR3 totals 14 residues. The CDR3, as DNA: TGTGCCTGGAGTGGGGACGGGAGGAACACTGAAGCTTTCTTT. This translates into CAWSGDGRNTEAFF.

V and J are TRBV15 and TRBJ2-4; 9 bases agree with TRBD1. The germline V gene has CDR1 LNHNV and CDR2 YYDKDF (reference sequence). Germline trimming cut 5 bases from V and 5 bases from J; bases unmatched to any gene: 10. The CDR3 runs to 16 residues. The CDR3 spells CATSLARDRAQNIQYF. In nucleotides, the CDR3 is TGTGCCACCAGCCTCGCGCGGGACAGGGCGCAAAACATTCAGTACTTC.

This clone occurred a few times. The chain is built from TRBV4-3 and TRBJ1-1; D possibly corresponds to TRBD1 (6 bases). The CDR3 spans 14 residues. With 4 bases removed from V and 1 base from J, the gap between germline ends came to 10 bases. CDR1 and CDR2 from the germline V gene are LGHNA and YSLEER. CDR3 protein: CASSRSQGNTEAFF. In DNA, the CDR3 is TGCGCCAGCAGCCGATCACAGGGGAACACTGAAGCTTTCTTT.

V and J are TRBV6-5 and TRBJ1-1; D not certain. The CDR3 runs to 14 residues. V was trimmed by 8 bases and J by 1 base, leaving 14 bases between them. Germline V gene data show CDR1 as MNHEY and CDR2 as SVGAGI. CDR3 residues: CASLERVRNTEAFF. The CDR3 DNA reads as TGTGCCAGCTTGGAGCGCGTTCGGAACACTGAAGCTTTCTTT.

The genes are TRBV4-1 and TRBJ2-5; D possibly corresponds to TRBD1 (6 bases). The V end lost 0 bases, the J end lost 3 bases, and 11 bases lay between the germline ends. The CDR3 spans 15 residues. Germline V gene lookup returns CDR1 MGHRA and CDR2 YSYEKL. The CDR3 DNA reads as TGCGCCAGCAGCCAAGAGCTGTACAGGGAAGAGACCCAGTACTTC. Protein sequence: CASSQELYREETQYF.

The chain uses TRBV27 and TRBJ2-5, with TRBD1 matching 7 bases. Germline loops: CDR1 MNHEY, CDR2 SMNVEV (reference sequence). V was clipped by 4 bases and J by 5 bases; unmatched bases: 10. The CDR3 has 15 amino acids. CDR3 coding DNA: TGTGCCAGCAGTTATCAGGGGGTAGGGTGGGAGACCCAGTACTTC. It is translated as CASSYQGVGWETQYF.

The chain has TRBV7-6 and TRBJ1-5; D may be TRBD1 (6 bases). This CDR3 has 15 residues. Germline CDR1 and CDR2: SGHVS and FNYEAQ. The germline V and J ends were trimmed by 0 bases and 6 bases, with 12 bases remaining between them. The CDR3 reads CASSLATGTSQPQHF. The DNA of the CDR3 is TGTGCCAGCAGCTTAGCGACAGGTACCTCTCAGCCCCAGCATTTT.

The chain recombines TRBV9 with TRBJ2-7, with D possibly matching TRBD2 (6 bases). V lost 2 bases to trimming and J lost 7 bases, with 16 bases between them. CDR3 length: 14 amino acids. CDR1 is SGDLS and CDR2 is YYNGEE in the germline V gene. The CDR3: CASSVEPLGGEQYF. The CDR3, as DNA: TGTGCCAGCAGCGTTGAACCCCTTGGGGGGGAGCAGTACTTC.

The rearrangement uses TRBV11-2 and TRBJ1-1; D is possibly TRBD1 (5 bases). The length of the CDR3 is 14 residues. Germline values: CDR1 SGHAT, CDR2 FQNNGV. V was trimmed by 5 bases and J by 2 bases, leaving 12 bases between them. DNA of the CDR3: TGTGCCAGCAGCCTTCAGGGTGATAACACTGAAGCTTTCTTT. This encodes CASSLQGDNTEAFF.

V usage is TRBV5-1 and J usage is TRBJ1-1, with D possibly matching TRBD1 (6 bases). This CDR3 spans 13 amino acids. Trimming took 2 bases from V and 3 from J, leaving 8 bases between them. The V gene's germline CDR1 is SGHRS and CDR2 YFSETQ. Here the CDR3 reads CASSFAGDTEAFF. The CDR3 DNA follows: TGCGCCAGCAGCTTTGCAGGGGACACTGAAGCTTTCTTT.

V and J are TRBV2 and TRBJ1-2, with D possibly matching TRBD1 (6 bases). The CDR3 runs 14 residues. V lost 6 bases to trimming and J lost 4 bases, with 15 bases between them. CDR1 is SNHLY, CDR2 FYNNEI, per germline. CDR3 coding DNA: TGTGCCAGCAGAAAACAGGGCTTAAGCTATGGCTACACCTTC. Translating it yields CASRKQGLSYGYTF.

This chain uses TRBV19 with TRBJ1-2; D unresolved. Between the trimmed V and J ends, which lost 3 bases and 8 bases, there was a span of 10 bases. CDR3 length equals 12 residues. Germline-derived CDR1 and CDR2 are LNHDA and SQIVND (reference sequence). The chain's CDR3 is CASSIQSTGYTF. CDR3 nucleotides: TGTGCCAGTAGTATTCAAAGTACAGGCTACACCTTC.

The V and J genes are TRBV7-9 and TRBJ1-2, with 7 bases fitting TRBD1. This CDR3 region has 15 residues. Losses at the gene ends were 4 bases for V and 7 bases for J; bases not matched to a gene: 12. Per germline, CDR1 SEHNR and CDR2 FQNEAQ (reference sequence). The CDR3 nucleotides read TGTGCCAGCAGCTCAGCCACAGGGGTGTCGGTTGGCTACACCTTC. The encoded protein is CASSSATGVSVGYTF. Complete variable domain (other parts from reference TRBV7-9 and TRBJ1-2): DTGVSQNPRHKITKRGQNVTFRCDPISEHNRLYWYRQTLGQGPEFLTYFQNEAQLEKSRLLSDRFSAERPKGSFSTLEIQRTEQGDSAMYLCASSSATGVSVGYTFGSGTRLTVV.

V usage is TRBV27 and J usage is TRBJ2-7; 7 nucleotides match TRBD2. The CDR3 runs 14 residues. The germline V gene has CDR1 MNHEY and CDR2 SMNVEV (reference sequence). J was trimmed by 3 bases and V by 5 bases; bases with no gene match: 7. The CDR3 bases are TGTGCCAGCAGTCCCAATGGACTAGGCTACGAGCAGTACTTC. This translates into CASSPNGLGYEQYF.

This chain joins TRBV5-5 and TRBJ2-7; TRBD2 matches 13 bases. The J segment lost 9 bases and the V segment lost 0 bases, leaving 12 bases of the junction unmatched. The CDR3 extends over 17 amino acids. From germline, CDR1 is SGHKS and CDR2 YYEKEE (reference sequence). CDR3 DNA sequence: TGTGCCAGCAGCTTGGCTGGAGGGAGGACTAGCGGGAGCGTGCAGTACTTC. Its translation is CASSLAGGRTSGSVQYF.

This rearrangement joins TRBV2 to TRBJ2-3; TRBD2 aligns across 8 bases. This CDR3 has 16 residues. J lost 2 bases, V lost 4 bases, and 8 bases had no gene match. CDR1 SNHLY and CDR2 FYNNEI come from the germline V gene. For the CDR3, the DNA is TGTGCCAGCAGTGGCCTAGCGGGCGCCTTCACAGATACGCAGTATTTT. As protein: CASSGLAGAFTDTQYF. Full variable domain (missing parts from reference TRBV2 and TRBJ2-3): EPEVTQTPSHQVTQMGQEVILRCVPISNHLYFYWYRQILGQKVEFLVSFYNNEISEKSEIFDDQFSVERPDGSNFTLKIRSTKLEDSAMYFCASSGLAGAFTDTQYFGPGTRLTVL.

The chain uses TRBV7-9 and TRBJ2-3; 7 bases are shared with TRBD2. CDR3 size: 17 residues. Trimming removed 4 bases from V and 0 bases from J; junction bases left unmatched: 10. Per germline, CDR1 SEHNR and CDR2 FQNEAQ (reference sequence). As DNA, the CDR3 is TGTGCCAGCAGCTCCCCTCAACTAGCGCTGAGCACAGATACGCAGTATTTT. Its protein is CASSSPQLALSTDTQYF.

This chain joins TRBV10-3 and TRBJ2-3, with TRBD1 matching over 10 bases. J was trimmed by 1 base and V by 1 base; bases with no gene match: 8. CDR3 length: 18 residues. Germline values: CDR1 ENHRY, CDR2 SYGVKD. CDR3 loop: CAISEFPTGTGGTDTQYF. CDR3 coding DNA: TGTGCCATCAGTGAGTTTCCAACCGGGACAGGGGGCACAGATACGCAGTATTTT.

This clone was seen more than once but under ten times. The chain links TRBV7-2 to TRBJ2-5; D ambiguous. The V gene lost 1 base and the J gene lost 5 bases, with 8 bases spanning the gap. This CDR3 has 13 amino acids. In germline, CDR1 is SGHTA, CDR2 FQGNSA. The CDR3 coding sequence is TGTGCCAGCAGCTTAGTATCACGGGAGACCCAGTACTTC. Amino acid sequence: CASSLVSRETQYF.

This chain joins TRBV4-2 and TRBJ1-5, with TRBD1 matching over 8 bases. The CDR3 is 16 residues long. Germline CDR1 and CDR2: LGHNA and YNFKEQ. The ends lost 0 bases at V and 4 bases at J; junction bases unmatched: 5. Here the CDR3 reads CASSQDTGTGNQPQHF. The DNA for the CDR3 is TGTGCCAGCAGCCAAGATACGGGGACAGGTAATCAGCCCCAGCATTTT.

The chain joins TRBV15 to TRBJ1-4; possible D gene TRBD1, 6 bases. V was clipped by 0 bases and J by 7 bases, with 15 bases between them. The CDR3 consists of 16 residues. Germline CDR1 reads LNHNV; CDR2 reads YYDKDF (reference sequence). The CDR3 loop is CATSREKSRGLEKLFF. CDR3 nucleotide sequence: TGTGCCACCAGCAGAGAGAAAAGCAGGGGCCTTGAAAAACTGTTTTTT.

This sequence joins TRBV9 and TRBJ2-7; D may be TRBD2 (6 bases). The CDR3 sequence is 14 residues long. Germline CDR1 and CDR2: SGDLS and YYNGEE. V lost 2 bases, J lost 1 base, and 10 bases lay in between. CDR3 amino acids: CASSVGSGSYEQYF. In DNA form, the CDR3 reads TGTGCCAGCAGCGTGGGTAGCGGTTCCTACGAGCAGTACTTC.

This chain uses TRBV7-9 with TRBJ2-1; 7 nucleotides agree with TRBD1. CDR1 is SEHNR, CDR2 FQNEAQ, per germline (reference sequence). CDR3 length: 15 residues. After removal of 5 bases from V and 2 bases from J, the junction contained 6 bases not matched to a gene. The CDR3 spells CASSAARGPYNEQFF. The CDR3 bases are TGTGCCAGCAGCGCGGCGAGGGGGCCCTACAATGAGCAGTTCTTC.